Below, 20 T cell receptor beta chains from the same sample are listed, as sequenced in a study of fetal regulatory T cell absence and autoimmunity. Some clones are missing from TCRdb's copy, which holds only in-frame ones; the method was immunoSEQ multiplex PCR. The data show approximately 46,000 clones, about four fifths seen once. Sequencing was performed on cord blood. The receptors here all came from a newborn boy with IPEX syndrome.

V gene TRBV12-5 combines with J gene TRBJ2-7; D unclear. From germline, CDR1 is LGHNT and CDR2 FRNRAP. The CDR3 contains 13 residues. V lost 2 bases and J lost 3, with 8 bases in between. The CDR3 DNA reads as TGTGCTAGTGGTTTGCCCCCTTACTACGAGCAGTACTTC. This gives the protein CASGLPPYYEQYF. The variable domain in full, completed from reference TRBV12-5 and TRBJ2-7, reads DARVTQTPRHKVTEMGQEVTMRCQPILGHNTVFWYRQTMMQGLELLAYFRNRAPLDDSGMPKDRFSAEMPDATLATLKIQPSEPRDSAVYFCASGLPPYYEQYFGPGTRLTVT.

This clone was recorded a few times. V is TRBV30 and J is TRBJ2-7, with 13 bases that match TRBD2. The germline V gene has CDR1 GTSNPN and CDR2 SVGIG (reference sequence). This CDR3 has 13 residues. After removal of 5 bases from V and 4 bases from J, the junction contained 2 bases not matched to a gene. CDR3 residues: CAWGTSGKYEQYF. DNA for the CDR3: TGTGCCTGGGGGACTAGCGGGAAATACGAGCAGTACTTC.

V usage is TRBV28 and J usage is TRBJ1-2; the D gene is possibly TRBD1 (5 bases). The V and J ends lost 6 bases and 3 bases respectively, with 17 bases between them. The CDR3 sequence is 15 residues long. CDR1 MDHEN and CDR2 SYDVKM come from the germline V gene. The CDR3 bases are TGTGCCAGCAGCCCCTCCGCCGGGGCCTACTATGGCTACACCTTC. Residues: CASSPSAGAYYGYTF.

This rearrangement joins TRBV29-1 to TRBJ1-1; D is unclear. The CDR3 runs to 14 residues. Germline assignment: CDR1 SQVTM and CDR2 ANQGSEA. Trimming left V 0 bases short and J 2 bases short, with 10 bases between. The CDR3 DNA sequence: TGCAGCGTTGAAGAATTGGGCCTTAACACTGAAGCTTTCTTT. This gives the protein CSVEELGLNTEAFF.

The gene calls are TRBV6-6 and TRBJ2-1; no firm D call. Germline V gene lookup returns CDR1 MNHNY and CDR2 SVGAGI (reference sequence). V lost 6 bases to trimming and J lost 6 bases, with 12 bases between them. The length of the CDR3 is 13 residues. Here the CDR3 DNA reads TGTGCCAGCAGCTCACACCGGGCCAATGAGCAGTTCTTC. It yields the protein CASSSHRANEQFF.

This clone was recorded a few times. The chain's CDR3 is CASSESSLAGRREQFF. Written as DNA, the CDR3 is TGTGCCAGCAGTGAATCGAGCCTAGCGGGACGAAGGGAGCAGTTCTTC. The V gene is TRBV6-1, the J gene TRBJ2-1; 9 bases align to TRBD2. CDR3 length: 16 residues. Germline V lookup: CDR1 MNHNS, CDR2 SASEGT. V trimming: 2 bases; J trimming: 10 bases; junction bases outside the gene matches: 12.

This clone was observed a few times. The chain combines TRBV5-4 with TRBJ2-7, with TRBD1 as a possible D gene (5 bases). The CDR3 extends over 12 amino acids. Trimming cost V 2 bases and J 4 bases, with 7 bases left between them. Germline V gene sequence: CDR1 SGHNT, CDR2 YYREEE (reference sequence). CDR3 residues: CASSFAGYEQYF. The CDR3 DNA reads as TGTGCCAGCAGCTTCGCAGGGTACGAGCAGTACTTC. Full variable domain (remainder filled in from reference TRBV5-4 and TRBJ2-7): ETGVTQSPTHLIKTRGQQVTLRCSSQSGHNTVSWYQQALGQGPQFIFQYYREEENGRGNFPPRFSGLQFPNYSSELNVNALELDDSALYLCASSFAGYEQYFGPGTRLTVT.

The rearrangement joins TRBV5-8 to TRBJ2-7; 7 bases align to TRBD2. V lost 4 bases, J lost 4 bases, and 8 bases stayed unmatched. CDR1 is SGHTS, CDR2 YDEGEE, per germline. CDR3 length: 14 amino acids. CDR3 protein: CASSLGDYTYEQYF. CDR3 in DNA: TGTGCCAGCAGCCTCGGGGACTATACTTACGAGCAGTACTTC.

J is TRBJ2-5 and V is TRBV7-2, with D tentatively TRBD2 (7 bases). Deletions cut 5 bases from V and 1 base from J, with 20 bases between. The length of the CDR3 is 17 residues. Germline loops: CDR1 SGHTA, CDR2 FQGNSA. The CDR3 spells CASSPDEGGLSQETQYF. The CDR3 coding sequence is TGTGCCAGCAGCCCCGATGAGGGGGGGCTATCCCAAGAGACCCAGTACTTC.

The count of this clone is one. The chain couples TRBV29-1 to TRBJ2-7, with 9 bases lining up with TRBD2. V was pared by 0 bases and J by 3 bases, with 9 bases of the junction left unmatched. From germline, CDR1 is SQVTM and CDR2 ANQGSEA. This CDR3 is 16 amino acids long. The CDR3 loop reads CSVEDGASGKLYEQYF. CDR3 coding DNA: TGCAGCGTTGAAGATGGGGCTAGCGGGAAACTCTACGAGCAGTACTTC.

This rearrangement joins TRBV5-4 to TRBJ2-2; D gene ambiguous. Trimming stripped 0 bases from V and 4 bases from J, with 13 bases between. This CDR3 is built from 16 residues. Germline CDR1 reads SGHNT; CDR2 reads YYREEE (reference sequence). CDR3 DNA: TGTGCCAGCAGCTTGGAAAACGGGCTAGGCACCGGGGAGCTGTTTTTT. Protein: CASSLENGLGTGELFF.

This clone occurred once. This chain connects TRBV27 to TRBJ2-1, with 7 positions matching TRBD1. CDR3 length: 17 amino acids. The germline V gene has CDR1 MNHEY and CDR2 SMNVEV (reference sequence). With 4 bases clipped from V and 0 bases from J, the junction kept 9 bases outside the gene matches. DNA for the CDR3: TGTGCCAGCAGTTCATCACAGGGGAGACTCTCCTACAATGAGCAGTTCTTC. Protein: CASSSSQGRLSYNEQFF.

The chain couples TRBV15 to TRBJ1-4, with a possible D match to TRBD1 (5 bases). This CDR3 contains 12 residues. Trimming left V 9 bases short and J 1 base short, with 6 bases between. Germline V gives CDR1 LNHNV, CDR2 YYDKDF (reference sequence). The CDR3: CATQGTNEKLFF. The CDR3 coding sequence is TGTGCCACTCAGGGAACTAATGAAAAACTGTTTTTT.

This clone came up a few times. The rearrangement uses TRBV2 and TRBJ2-7; 13 bases agree with TRBD2. CDR3 length: 15 residues. Germline V CDR1 and CDR2: SNHLY, FYNNEI. The V gene end was trimmed by 1 base and the J gene end by 5 bases; junction bases not matched to a gene: 2. The CDR3 DNA follows: TGTGCCAGCAGTGAAGGGACTAGCGGGAGACACGAGCAGTACTTC. It codes for CASSEGTSGRHEQYF.

The chain recombines TRBV30 with TRBJ2-7, with 11 bases that match TRBD2. The CDR3 is 13 residues long. The germline V gene has CDR1 GTSNPN and CDR2 SVGIG (reference sequence). Trimming cost V 3 bases and J 4 bases; bases outside gene matches: 2. The CDR3 here is CAWSGTSGYEQYF. In nucleotides, the CDR3 is TGTGCCTGGAGCGGGACTAGCGGTTACGAGCAGTACTTC.

The chain couples TRBV4-3 to TRBJ2-5; 9 bases are a match to TRBD1. The CDR3 contains 16 residues. The J segment lost 5 bases and the V segment lost 3 bases, leaving 10 bases of the junction unmatched. The germline gives CDR1 LGHNA, CDR2 YSLEER. The CDR3 DNA reads as TGCGCCAGCAGCCAGGGCCTCCAAGACAGGGGGGAGACCCAGTACTTC. Protein product: CASSQGLQDRGETQYF.

The chain joins TRBV7-9 to TRBJ1-1; tentatively, D is TRBD1 (5 bases). V was shortened by 8 bases and J by 3 bases, with 25 bases between the two germline ends. CDR1 SEHNR and CDR2 FQNEAQ come from the germline V gene (reference sequence). This CDR3 is 17 amino acids long. CDR3 sequence: CASGAKWSSGQYTEAFF. The CDR3 DNA is TGTGCCAGCGGGGCCAAATGGTCGTCGGGCCAGTACACTGAAGCTTTCTTT.

The chain joins TRBV4-1 to TRBJ2-2; D call uncertain. CDR1 and CDR2 (germline): MGHRA, YSYEKL. Between the trimmed V and J ends, which lost 2 bases and 9 bases, there was a span of 13 bases. This CDR3 contains 14 residues. CDR3 bases: TGCGCCAGCAGCCAACCCCAGCGAACCAGGGAGCTGTTTTTT. Translated: CASSQPQRTRELFF.

The chain is built from TRBV6-1 and TRBJ2-7; the match to TRBD2 covers 7 bases. Germline V gene sequence: CDR1 MNHNS, CDR2 SASEGT. With 2 bases clipped from V and 1 base from J, the junction kept 5 bases outside the gene matches. This CDR3 contains 15 residues. This chain's CDR3 is CASSEWGGCSYEQYF. CDR3 bases: TGTGCCAGCAGTGAATGGGGGGGATGTTCCTACGAGCAGTACTTC.

This chain uses TRBV5-4 with TRBJ1-4; TRBD1 matches 7 bases. The germline gives CDR1 SGHNT, CDR2 YYREEE (reference sequence). The CDR3 runs to 15 residues. V trimming: 4 bases; J trimming: 5 bases; junction bases outside the gene matches: 8. The CDR3 nucleotides are TGTGCCAGCAGCCCAAAGACAGGGCGGAATGAAAAACTGTTTTTT. Its protein is CASSPKTGRNEKLFF.